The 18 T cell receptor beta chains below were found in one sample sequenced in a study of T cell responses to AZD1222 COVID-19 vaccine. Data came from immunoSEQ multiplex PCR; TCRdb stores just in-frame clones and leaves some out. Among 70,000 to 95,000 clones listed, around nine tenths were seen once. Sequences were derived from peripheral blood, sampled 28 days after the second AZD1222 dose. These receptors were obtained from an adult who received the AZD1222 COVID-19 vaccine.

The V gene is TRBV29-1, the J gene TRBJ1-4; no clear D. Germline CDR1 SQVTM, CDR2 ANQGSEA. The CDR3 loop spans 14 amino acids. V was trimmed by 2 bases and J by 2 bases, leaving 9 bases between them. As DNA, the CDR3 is TGCAGCGTTGAACAGCTTTCCACTAATGAAAAACTGTTTTTT. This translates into CSVEQLSTNEKLFF.

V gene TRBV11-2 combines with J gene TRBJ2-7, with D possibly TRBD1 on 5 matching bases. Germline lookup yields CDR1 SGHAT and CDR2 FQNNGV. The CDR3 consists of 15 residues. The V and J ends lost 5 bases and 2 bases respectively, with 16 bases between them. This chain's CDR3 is CASSTLVGVAYEQYF. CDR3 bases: TGTGCCAGCAGCACCCTTGTAGGGGTGGCCTACGAGCAGTACTTC. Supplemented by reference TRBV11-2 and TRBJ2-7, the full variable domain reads EAGVAQSPRYKIIEKRQSVAFWCNPISGHATLYWYQQILGQGPKLLIQFQNNGVVDDSQLPKDRFSAERLKGVDSTLKIQPAKLEDSAVYLCASSTLVGVAYEQYFGPGTRLTVT.

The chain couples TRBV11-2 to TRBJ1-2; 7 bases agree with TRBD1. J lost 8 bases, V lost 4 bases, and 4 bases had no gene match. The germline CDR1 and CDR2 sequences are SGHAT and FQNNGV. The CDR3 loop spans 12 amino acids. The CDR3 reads CASSSTGLGYTF. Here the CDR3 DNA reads TGTGCCAGCAGCTCGACAGGGTTAGGCTACACCTTC.

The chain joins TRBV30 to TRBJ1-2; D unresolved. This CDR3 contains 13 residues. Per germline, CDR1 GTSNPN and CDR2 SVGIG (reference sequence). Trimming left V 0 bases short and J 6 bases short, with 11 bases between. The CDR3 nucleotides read TGTGCCTGGAGTGTACTTAATTACCATGGCTACACCTTC. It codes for CAWSVLNYHGYTF.

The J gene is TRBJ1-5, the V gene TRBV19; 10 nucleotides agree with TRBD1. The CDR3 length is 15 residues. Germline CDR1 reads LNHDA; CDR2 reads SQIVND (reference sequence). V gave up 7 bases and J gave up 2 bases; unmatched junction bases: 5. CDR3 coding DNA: TGTGCCAGTAAATATGGACAGGGGGGCAATCAGCCCCAGCATTTT. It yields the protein CASKYGQGGNQPQHF.

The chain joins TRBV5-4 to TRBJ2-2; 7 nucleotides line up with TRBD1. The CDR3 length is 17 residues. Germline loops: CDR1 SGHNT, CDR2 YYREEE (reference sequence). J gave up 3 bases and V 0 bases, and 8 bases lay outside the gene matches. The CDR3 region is CASSLGPDGQDTGELFF. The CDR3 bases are TGTGCCAGCAGCTTGGGACCCGACGGACAGGACACCGGGGAGCTGTTTTTT.

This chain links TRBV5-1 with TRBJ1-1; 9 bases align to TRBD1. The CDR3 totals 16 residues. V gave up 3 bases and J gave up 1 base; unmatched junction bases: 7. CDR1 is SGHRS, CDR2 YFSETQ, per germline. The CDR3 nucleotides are TGCGCCAGCAGCTCCGGGACAGGGAGAACGAACACTGAAGCTTTCTTT. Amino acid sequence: CASSSGTGRTNTEAFF.

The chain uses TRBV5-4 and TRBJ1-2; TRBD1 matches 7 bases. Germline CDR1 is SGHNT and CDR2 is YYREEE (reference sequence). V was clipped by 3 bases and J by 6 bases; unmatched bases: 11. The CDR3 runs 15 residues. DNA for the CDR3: TGTGCCAGCAGCTCGACAGGGAGGGATATTCATGGCTACACCTTC. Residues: CASSSTGRDIHGYTF.

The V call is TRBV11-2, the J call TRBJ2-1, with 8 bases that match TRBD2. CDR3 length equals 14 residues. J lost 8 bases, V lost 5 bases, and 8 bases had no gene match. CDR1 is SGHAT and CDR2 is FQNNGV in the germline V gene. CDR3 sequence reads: CASSLERGWDEQFF. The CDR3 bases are TGTGCCAGCAGCCTCGAGCGGGGGTGGGATGAGCAGTTCTTC. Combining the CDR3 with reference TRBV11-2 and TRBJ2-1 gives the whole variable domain EAGVAQSPRYKIIEKRQSVAFWCNPISGHATLYWYQQILGQGPKLLIQFQNNGVVDDSQLPKDRFSAERLKGVDSTLKIQPAKLEDSAVYLCASSLERGWDEQFFGPGTRLTVL.

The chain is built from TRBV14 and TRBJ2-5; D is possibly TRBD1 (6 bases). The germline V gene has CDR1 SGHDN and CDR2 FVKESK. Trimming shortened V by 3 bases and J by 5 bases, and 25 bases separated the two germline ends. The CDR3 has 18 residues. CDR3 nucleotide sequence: TGTGCCAGCAGCCAGACAGCGTTGGGACACCTTCGGCGGGAGACCCAGTACTTC. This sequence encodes CASSQTALGHLRRETQYF.

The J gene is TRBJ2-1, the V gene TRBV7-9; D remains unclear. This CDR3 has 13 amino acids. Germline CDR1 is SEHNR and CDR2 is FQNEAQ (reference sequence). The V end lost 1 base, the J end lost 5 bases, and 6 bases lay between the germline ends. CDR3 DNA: TGTGCCAGCAGCTTAGAAACAAACAATGAGCAGTTCTTC. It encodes CASSLETNNEQFF.

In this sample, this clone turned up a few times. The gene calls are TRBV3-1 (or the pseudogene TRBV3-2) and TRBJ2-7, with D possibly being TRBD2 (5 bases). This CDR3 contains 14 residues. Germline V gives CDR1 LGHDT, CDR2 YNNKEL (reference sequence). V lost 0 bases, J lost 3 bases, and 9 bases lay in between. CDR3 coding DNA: TGTGCCAGCAGCCAAGATTTCGGGGACTACGAGCAGTACTTC. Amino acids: CASSQDFGDYEQYF.

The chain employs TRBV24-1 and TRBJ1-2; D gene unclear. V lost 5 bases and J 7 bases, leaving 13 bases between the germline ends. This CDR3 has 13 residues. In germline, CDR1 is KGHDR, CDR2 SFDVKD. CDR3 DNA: TGTGCCACCAGTGGGGCAGCCGGTAGTGGCTACACCTTC. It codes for CATSGAAGSGYTF.

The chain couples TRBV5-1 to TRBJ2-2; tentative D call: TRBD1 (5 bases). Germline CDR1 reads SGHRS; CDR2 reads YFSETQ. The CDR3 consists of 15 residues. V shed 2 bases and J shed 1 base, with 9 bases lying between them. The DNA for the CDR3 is TGCGCCAGCAGCTTCCTCCAGGGGAACACCGGGGAGCTGTTTTTT. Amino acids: CASSFLQGNTGELFF.

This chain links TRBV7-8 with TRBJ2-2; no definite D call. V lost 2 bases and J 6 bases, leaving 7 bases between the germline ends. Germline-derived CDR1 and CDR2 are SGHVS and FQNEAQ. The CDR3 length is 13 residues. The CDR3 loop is CASSLLRSGELFF. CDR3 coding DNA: TGTGCCAGCAGCTTACTCCGATCCGGGGAGCTGTTTTTT.

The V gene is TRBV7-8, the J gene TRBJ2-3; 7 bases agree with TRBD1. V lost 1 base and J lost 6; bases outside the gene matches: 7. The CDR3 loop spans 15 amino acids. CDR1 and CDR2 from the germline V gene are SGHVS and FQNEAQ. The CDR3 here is CASSLGTGVSDTQYF. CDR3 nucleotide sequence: TGTGCCAGCAGCTTAGGAACAGGGGTTTCGGATACGCAGTATTTT.

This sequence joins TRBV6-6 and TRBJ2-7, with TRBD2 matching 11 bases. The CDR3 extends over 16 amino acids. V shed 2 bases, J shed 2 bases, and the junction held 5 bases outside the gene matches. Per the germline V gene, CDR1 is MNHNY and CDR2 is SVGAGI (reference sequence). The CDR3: CASSYPGTSGTYEQYF. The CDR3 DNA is TGTGCCAGCAGTTACCCCGGGACTAGCGGAACCTACGAGCAGTACTTC.

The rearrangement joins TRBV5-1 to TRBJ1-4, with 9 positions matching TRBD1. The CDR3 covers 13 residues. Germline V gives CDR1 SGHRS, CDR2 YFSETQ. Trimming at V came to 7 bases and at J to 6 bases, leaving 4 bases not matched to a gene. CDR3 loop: CASSRQGDEKLFF. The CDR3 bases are TGCGCCAGCTCGAGACAGGGGGATGAAAAACTGTTTTTT.